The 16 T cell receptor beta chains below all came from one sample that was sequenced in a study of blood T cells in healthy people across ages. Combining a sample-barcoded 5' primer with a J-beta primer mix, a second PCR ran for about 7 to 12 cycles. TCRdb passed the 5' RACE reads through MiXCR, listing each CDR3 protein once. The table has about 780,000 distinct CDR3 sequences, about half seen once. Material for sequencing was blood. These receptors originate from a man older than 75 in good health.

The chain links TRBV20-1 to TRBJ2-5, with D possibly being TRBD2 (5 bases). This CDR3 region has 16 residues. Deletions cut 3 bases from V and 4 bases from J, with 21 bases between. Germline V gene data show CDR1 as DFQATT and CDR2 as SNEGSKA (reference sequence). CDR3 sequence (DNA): TGCAGTGCTAGTCCGAGGGTGGGAGTGCCTGGAGAGACCCAGTACTTC. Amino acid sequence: CSASPRVGVPGETQYF.

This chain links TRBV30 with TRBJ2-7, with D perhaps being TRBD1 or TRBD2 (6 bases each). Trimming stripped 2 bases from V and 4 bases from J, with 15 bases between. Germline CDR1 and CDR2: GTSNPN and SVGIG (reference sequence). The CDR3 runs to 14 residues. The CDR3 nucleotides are TGTGCCTGGAGTCCCAACAGGGAGGTGTACGAGCAGTACTTC. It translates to CAWSPNREVYEQYF.

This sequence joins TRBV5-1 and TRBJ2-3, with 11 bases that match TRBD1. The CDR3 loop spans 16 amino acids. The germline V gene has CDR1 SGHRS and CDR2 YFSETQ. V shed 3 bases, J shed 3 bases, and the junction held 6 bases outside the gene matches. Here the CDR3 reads CASSSGGTGGTDTQYF. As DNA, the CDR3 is TGCGCCAGCAGCTCTGGTGGGACAGGGGGGACAGATACGCAGTATTTT. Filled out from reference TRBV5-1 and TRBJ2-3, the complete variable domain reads KAGVTQTPRYLIKTRGQQVTLSCSPISGHRSVSWYQQTPGQGLQFLFEYFSETQRNKGNFPGRFSGRQFSNSRSEMNVSTLELGDSALYLCASSSGGTGGTDTQYFGPGTRLTVL.

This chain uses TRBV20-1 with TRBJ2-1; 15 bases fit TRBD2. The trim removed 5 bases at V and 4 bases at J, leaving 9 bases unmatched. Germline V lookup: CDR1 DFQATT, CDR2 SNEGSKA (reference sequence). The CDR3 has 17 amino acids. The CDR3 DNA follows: TGCAGTGCTCGTAGGACTAGCGGGAGGGCCGAGTACAATGAGCAGTTCTTC. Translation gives CSARRTSGRAEYNEQFF.

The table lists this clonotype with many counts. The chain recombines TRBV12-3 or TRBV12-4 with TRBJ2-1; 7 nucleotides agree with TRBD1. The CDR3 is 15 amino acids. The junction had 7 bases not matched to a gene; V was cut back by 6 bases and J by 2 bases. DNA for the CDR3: TGTGCCAGCAGCCCCGGACAGGCCACCTACAATGAGCAGTTCTTC. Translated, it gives CASSPGQATYNEQFF.

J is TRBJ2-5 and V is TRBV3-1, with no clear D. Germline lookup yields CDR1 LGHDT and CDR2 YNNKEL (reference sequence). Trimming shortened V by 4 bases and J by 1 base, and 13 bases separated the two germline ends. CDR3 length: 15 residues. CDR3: CASSRGTFAQETQYF. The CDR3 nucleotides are TGTGCCAGCAGCCGAGGTACTTTTGCCCAAGAGACCCAGTACTTC.

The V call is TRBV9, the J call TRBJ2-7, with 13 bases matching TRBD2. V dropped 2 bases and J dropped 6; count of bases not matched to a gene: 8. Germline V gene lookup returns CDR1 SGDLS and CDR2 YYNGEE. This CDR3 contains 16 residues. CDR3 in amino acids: CASSVGTSGRASEQYF. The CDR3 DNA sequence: TGTGCCAGCAGCGTGGGTACTAGCGGGAGGGCATCCGAGCAGTACTTC.

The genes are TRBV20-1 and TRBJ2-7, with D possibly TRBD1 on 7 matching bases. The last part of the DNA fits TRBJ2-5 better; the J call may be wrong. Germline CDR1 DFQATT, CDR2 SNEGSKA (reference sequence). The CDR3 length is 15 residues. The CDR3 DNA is TGCAGTGCCGCAAAGGAGGAGGGGGCGCGGAGGACCCAGTACTTC. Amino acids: CSAAKEEGARRTQYF.

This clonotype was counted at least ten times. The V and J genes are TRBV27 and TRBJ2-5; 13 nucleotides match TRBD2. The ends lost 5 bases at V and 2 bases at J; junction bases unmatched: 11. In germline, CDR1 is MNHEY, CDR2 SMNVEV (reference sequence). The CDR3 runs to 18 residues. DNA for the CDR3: TGTGCCAGCAGTCCGGGGACTAGCGGGATTCCCACTCAAGAGACCCAGTACTTC. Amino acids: CASSPGTSGIPTQETQYF.

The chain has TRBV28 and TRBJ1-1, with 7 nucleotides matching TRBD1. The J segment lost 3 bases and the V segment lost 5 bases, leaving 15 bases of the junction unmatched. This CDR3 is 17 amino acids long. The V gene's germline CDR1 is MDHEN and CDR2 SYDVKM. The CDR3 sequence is CASSPPGQPPSDTEAFF. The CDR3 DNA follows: TGTGCCAGCAGTCCCCCGGGACAGCCCCCATCGGACACTGAAGCTTTCTTT.

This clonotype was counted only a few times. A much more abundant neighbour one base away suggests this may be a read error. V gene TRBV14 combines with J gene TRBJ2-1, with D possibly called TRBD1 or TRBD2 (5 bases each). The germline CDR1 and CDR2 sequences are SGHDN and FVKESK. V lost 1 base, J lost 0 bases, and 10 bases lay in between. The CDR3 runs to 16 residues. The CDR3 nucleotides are TGTGCCAGCAGCCAAGTCGGGGCTTACTCCTACAATGAGCAGTTCTTC. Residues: CASSQVGAYSYNEQFF.

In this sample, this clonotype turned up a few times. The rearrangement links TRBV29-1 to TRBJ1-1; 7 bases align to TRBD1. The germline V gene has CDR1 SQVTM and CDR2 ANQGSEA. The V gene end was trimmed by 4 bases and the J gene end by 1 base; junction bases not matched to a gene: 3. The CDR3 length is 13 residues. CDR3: CSVGGTANTEAFF. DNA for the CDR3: TGCAGCGTTGGTGGGACAGCGAACACTGAAGCTTTCTTT.

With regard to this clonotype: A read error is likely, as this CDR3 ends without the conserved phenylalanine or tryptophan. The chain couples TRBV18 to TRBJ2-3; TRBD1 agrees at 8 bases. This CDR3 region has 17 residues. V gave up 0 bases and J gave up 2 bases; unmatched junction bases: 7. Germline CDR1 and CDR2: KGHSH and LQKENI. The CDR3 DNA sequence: TGTGCCAGCTCACCACCGGTGACAGGGGCGTCCACAGATACGCAGTATCTT. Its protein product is CASSPPVTGASTDTQYL.

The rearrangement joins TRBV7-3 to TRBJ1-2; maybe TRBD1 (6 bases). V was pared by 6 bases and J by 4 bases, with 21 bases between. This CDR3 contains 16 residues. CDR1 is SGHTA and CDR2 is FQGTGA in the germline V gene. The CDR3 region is CASRERTPGTFYGYTF. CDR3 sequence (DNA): TGTGCCAGCAGAGAAAGAACTCCCGGGACATTCTATGGCTACACCTTC.

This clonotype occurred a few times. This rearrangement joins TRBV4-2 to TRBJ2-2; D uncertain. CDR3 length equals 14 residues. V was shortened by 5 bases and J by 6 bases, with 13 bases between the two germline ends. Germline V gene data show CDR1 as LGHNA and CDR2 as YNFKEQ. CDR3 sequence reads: CASSFRSGAGELFF. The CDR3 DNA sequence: TGTGCCAGCAGCTTCCGTTCCGGCGCCGGGGAGCTGTTTTTT.

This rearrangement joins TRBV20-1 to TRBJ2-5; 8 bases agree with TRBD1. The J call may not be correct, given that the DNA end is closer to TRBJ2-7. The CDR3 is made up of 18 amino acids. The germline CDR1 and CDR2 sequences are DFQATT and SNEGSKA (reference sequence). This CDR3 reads CSAISGPGGRAGTAEQYF. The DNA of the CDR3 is TGCAGTGCCATAAGCGGACCAGGGGGCAGAGCGGGCACGGCCGAGCAGTACTTC.